This TCR beta chain was found in a study of cytomegalovirus exposure and HLA in healthy donors. The overall study: A later analysis reported the same platform for the 120 validation repertoires and the roughly 670 first-cohort repertoires.

Study-level findings and limits: Clusters of TCRs from the first cohort tended to co-occur in the 130 or so validation repertoires (as a later analysis found). The study found most TCR sequences rare, yet found some public TCRs in many donors.

Method: immunoSEQ multiplex PCR; TCRdb's copy keeps in-frame clones and lacks some. The data hold around 250,000 clones, with around 90% observed a single time. Trimming removed 4 bases from V and 6 bases from J; junction bases left unmatched: 8. There are 17 residues in the CDR3. Germline V CDR1 and CDR2: SEHNR, FQNEAQ (reference sequence). Comments on this clone: As yet, its antigen is unknown.

Sequenced input: PBMCs. This chain connects TRBV7-9 to TRBJ2-1; TRBD2 aligns across 14 bases. This receptor was obtained from a woman in her twenties or thirties in good health and CMV-seronegative. The CDR3 spells CASSSGTSGSLGNEQFF. The CDR3 coding sequence is TGTGCCAGCAGCTCCGGGACTAGCGGGAGTCTCGGCAATGAGCAGTTCTTC.